This TCR beta chain is drawn from a study of T cell changes during pregnancy in multiple sclerosis. Germline V lookup: CDR1 SGHTS, CDR2 YDEGEE. CDR3 size: 16 residues. Losses at the gene ends were 6 bases for V and 6 bases for J; bases not matched to a gene: 11. Measured with immunoSEQ multiplex PCR; TCRdb has only the in-frame clones, and not every one. The repertoire holds about 38,000 clones, 91% seen once, with roughly 6.1% in the top ten. The chain has TRBV5-8 and TRBJ2-1; 11 nucleotides match TRBD2. This receptor was taken from a female donor with multiple sclerosis, enrolled in a pregnancy study. The specimen comprised CD8+ T cells from peripheral blood mononuclear cells, sampled in the second trimester of pregnancy. The CDR3 reads CASNHLAGGPVNEQFF. In DNA form, the CDR3 reads TGTGCCAGCAACCATCTAGCGGGGGGACCTGTCAATGAGCAGTTCTTC.